The clone carrying this T cell receptor beta chain was recorded once. The sample is drawn from a study of T cell changes during pregnancy in multiple sclerosis. Using immunoSEQ multiplex PCR, the repertoire was profiled, and TCRdb retains in-frame clones only, with some absent. Here the sample spans some 70,000 clones, more than 85% being singletons. This sequence was found in a female donor with multiple sclerosis, enrolled in a pregnancy study. The sequencing used CD8+ T cells from peripheral blood mononuclear cells, collected before pregnancy.

The CDR3 DNA reads as TGCAGCGCCCCCGGGACTTTTGTGGGGGAGACCCAGTACTTC. It specifies CSAPGTFVGETQYF. The gene calls are TRBV29-1 and TRBJ2-5; maybe TRBD2 (6 bases). V was pared by 7 bases and J by 5 bases, with 20 bases between. Per germline, CDR1 SQVTM and CDR2 ANQGSEA. The CDR3 length is 14 residues.